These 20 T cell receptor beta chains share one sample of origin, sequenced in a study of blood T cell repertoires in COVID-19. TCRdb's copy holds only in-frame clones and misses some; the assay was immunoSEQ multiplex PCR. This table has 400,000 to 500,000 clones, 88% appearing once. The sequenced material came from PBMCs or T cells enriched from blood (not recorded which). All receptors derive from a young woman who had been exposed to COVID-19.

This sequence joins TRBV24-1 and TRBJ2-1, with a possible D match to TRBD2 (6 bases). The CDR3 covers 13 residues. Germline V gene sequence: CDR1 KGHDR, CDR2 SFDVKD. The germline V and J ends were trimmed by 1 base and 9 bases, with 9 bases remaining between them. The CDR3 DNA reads TGTGCCACCAGTGATTTAGTGGGGGGTGAGCAGTTCTTC. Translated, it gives CATSDLVGGEQFF.

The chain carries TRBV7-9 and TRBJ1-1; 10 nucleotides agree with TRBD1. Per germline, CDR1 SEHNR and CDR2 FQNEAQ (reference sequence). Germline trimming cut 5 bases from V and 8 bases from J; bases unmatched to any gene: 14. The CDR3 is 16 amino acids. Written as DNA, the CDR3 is TGTGCCAGCAGCCAGGGACAGGGGACAGGGCACTCCGAAGCTTTCTTT. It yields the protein CASSQGQGTGHSEAFF.

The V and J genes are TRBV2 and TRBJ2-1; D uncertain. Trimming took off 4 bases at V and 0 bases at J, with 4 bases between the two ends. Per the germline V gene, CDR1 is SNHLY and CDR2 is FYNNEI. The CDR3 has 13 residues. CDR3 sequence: CASSANSYNEQFF. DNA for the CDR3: TGTGCCAGCAGTGCCAACTCCTACAATGAGCAGTTCTTC.

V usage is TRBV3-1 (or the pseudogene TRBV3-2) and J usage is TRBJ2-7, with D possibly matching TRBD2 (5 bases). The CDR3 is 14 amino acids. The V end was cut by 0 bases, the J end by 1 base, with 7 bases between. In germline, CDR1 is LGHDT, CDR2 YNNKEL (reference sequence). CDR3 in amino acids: CASSQEAASYEQYF. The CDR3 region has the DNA TGTGCCAGCAGCCAAGAAGCGGCTTCCTACGAGCAGTACTTC.

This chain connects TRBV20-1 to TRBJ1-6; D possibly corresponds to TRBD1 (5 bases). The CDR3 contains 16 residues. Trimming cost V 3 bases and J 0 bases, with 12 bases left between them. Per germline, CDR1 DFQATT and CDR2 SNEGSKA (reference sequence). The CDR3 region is CSASLGGSSYNSPLHF. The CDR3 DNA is TGCAGTGCTAGTTTGGGGGGGAGCTCCTATAATTCACCCCTCCACTTT.

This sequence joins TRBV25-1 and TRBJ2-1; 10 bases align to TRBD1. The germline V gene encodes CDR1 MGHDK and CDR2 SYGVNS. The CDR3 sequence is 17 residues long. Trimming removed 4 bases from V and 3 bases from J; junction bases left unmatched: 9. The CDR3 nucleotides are TGTGCCAGCAGTGCCGGGACAGGGGATTTCTTCTACAATGAGCAGTTCTTC. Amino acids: CASSAGTGDFFYNEQFF.

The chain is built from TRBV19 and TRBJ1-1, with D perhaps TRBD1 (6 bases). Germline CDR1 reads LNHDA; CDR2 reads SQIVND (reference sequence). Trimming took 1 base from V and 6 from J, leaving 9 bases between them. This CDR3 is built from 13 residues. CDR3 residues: CASSIAQGSEAFF. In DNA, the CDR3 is TGTGCCAGTAGTATAGCCCAGGGGTCTGAAGCTTTCTTT.

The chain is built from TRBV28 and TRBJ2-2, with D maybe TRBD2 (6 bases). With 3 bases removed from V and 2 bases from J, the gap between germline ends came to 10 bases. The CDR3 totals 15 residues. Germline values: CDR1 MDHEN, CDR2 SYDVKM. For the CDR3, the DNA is TGTGCCAGCAGTTTTCCGACTAGAAACACCGGGGAGCTGTTTTTT. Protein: CASSFPTRNTGELFF.

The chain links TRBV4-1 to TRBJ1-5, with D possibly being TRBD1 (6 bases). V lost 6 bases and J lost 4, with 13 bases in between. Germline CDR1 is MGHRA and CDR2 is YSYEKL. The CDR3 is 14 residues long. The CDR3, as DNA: TGCGCCAGCAGTCTGGGGGCAATAAATCAGCCCCAGCATTTT. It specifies CASSLGAINQPQHF.

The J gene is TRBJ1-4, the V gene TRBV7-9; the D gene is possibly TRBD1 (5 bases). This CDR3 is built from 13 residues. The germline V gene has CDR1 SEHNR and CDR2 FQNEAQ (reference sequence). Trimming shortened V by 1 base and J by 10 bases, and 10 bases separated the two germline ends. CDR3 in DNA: TGTGCCAGCAGCTTAGATGGCGGGGGAAAACTGTTTTTT. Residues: CASSLDGGGKLFF.

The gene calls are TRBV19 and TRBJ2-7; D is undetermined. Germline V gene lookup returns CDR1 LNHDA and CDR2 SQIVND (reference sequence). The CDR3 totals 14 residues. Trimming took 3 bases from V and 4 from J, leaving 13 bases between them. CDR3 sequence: CASSMLERRYEQYF. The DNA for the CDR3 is TGTGCCAGTAGTATGTTGGAGAGGCGGTACGAGCAGTACTTC. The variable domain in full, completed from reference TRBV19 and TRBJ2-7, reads DGGITQSPKYLFRKEGQNVTLSCEQNLNHDAMYWYRQDPGQGLRLIYYSQIVNDFQKGDIAEGYSVSREKKESFPLTVTSAQKNPTAFYLCASSMLERRYEQYFGPGTRLTVT.

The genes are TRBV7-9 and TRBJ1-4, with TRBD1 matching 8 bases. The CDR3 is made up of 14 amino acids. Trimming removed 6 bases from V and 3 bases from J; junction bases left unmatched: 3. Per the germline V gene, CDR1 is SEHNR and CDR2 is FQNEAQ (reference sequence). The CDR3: CASRETGANEKLFF. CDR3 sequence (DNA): TGTGCCAGCAGGGAGACAGGGGCTAATGAAAAACTGTTTTTT.

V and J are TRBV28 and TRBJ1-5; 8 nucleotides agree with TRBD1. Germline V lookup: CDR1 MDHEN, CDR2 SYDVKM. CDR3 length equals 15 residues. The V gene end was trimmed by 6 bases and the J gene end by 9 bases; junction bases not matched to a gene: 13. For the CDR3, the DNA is TGTGCCAGCAGGATCTCCGGGACAGGTTATCGGCCCCAGCATTTT. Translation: CASRISGTGYRPQHF.

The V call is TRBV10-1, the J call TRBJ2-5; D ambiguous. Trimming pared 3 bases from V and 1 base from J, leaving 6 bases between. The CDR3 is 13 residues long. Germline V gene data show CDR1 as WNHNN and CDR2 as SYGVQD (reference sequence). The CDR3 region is CASSDSPQETQYF. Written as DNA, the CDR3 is TGCGCCAGCAGTGATAGCCCCCAAGAGACCCAGTACTTC.

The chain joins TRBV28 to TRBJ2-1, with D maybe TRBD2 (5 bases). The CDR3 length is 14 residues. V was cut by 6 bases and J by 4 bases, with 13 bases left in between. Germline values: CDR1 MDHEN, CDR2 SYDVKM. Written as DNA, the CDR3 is TGTGCCAGCAGATTGGGAGACTCTTACAATGAGCAGTTCTTC. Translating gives CASRLGDSYNEQFF.

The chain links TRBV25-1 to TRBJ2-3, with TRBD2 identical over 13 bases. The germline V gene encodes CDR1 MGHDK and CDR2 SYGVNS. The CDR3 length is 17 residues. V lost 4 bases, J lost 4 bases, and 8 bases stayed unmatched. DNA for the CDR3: TGTGCCAGCAGTGTATTCCAGACTAGCGGGAGGTCAGATACGCAGTATTTT. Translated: CASSVFQTSGRSDTQYF.

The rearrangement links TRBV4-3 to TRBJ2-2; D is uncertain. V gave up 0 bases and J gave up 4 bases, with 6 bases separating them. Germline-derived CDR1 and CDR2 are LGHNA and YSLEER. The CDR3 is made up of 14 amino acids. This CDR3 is CASSQDGSTGELFF. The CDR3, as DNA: TGCGCCAGCAGCCAAGACGGTAGCACCGGGGAGCTGTTTTTT.

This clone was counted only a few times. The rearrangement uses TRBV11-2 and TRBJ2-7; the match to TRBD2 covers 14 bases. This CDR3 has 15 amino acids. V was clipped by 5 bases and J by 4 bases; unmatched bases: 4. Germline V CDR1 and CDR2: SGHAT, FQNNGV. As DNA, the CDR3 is TGTGCCAGCAGCCCAGGACTAGCGGGAGGTTACGAGCAGTACTTC. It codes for CASSPGLAGGYEQYF.

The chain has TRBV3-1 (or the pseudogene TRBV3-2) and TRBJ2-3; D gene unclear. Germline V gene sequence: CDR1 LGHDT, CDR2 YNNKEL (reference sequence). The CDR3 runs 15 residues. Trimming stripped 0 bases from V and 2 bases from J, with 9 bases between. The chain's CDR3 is CASSQELITTDTQYF. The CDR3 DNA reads TGTGCCAGCAGCCAAGAACTGATTACCACAGATACGCAGTATTTT.

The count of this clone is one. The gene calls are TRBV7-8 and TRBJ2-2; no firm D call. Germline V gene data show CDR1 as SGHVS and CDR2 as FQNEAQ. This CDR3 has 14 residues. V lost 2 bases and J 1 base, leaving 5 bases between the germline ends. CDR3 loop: CASSLRVNTGELFF. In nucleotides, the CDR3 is TGTGCCAGCAGCTTACGCGTGAACACCGGGGAGCTGTTTTTT.